The present entry profiles one TCR beta chain with its context. Base qualities are not recorded, but no much larger clone differs from it by a single base. This sample stems from a study of T cells during gluten challenge in celiac disease (dated by TCRdb to 2015 to 2018). As for the study more broadly: For 6 or 7 challenge participants who showed a significant rise in HLA-DQ:gluten tetramer-binding T cells, paired single-cell TCR sequencing was carried out. Blood was collected at baseline, day 6 and day 14 of the challenge, whereas duodenal biopsies were collected at baseline and day 14. On the Illumina MiSeq, single-cell libraries were sequenced paired-end 250 bp and bulk libraries were sequenced paired-end 300 bp. Beyond this particular receptor, the publication reports: Increased clonal expansion on day 6 was shown by a lower sample-corrected Shannon diversity of circulating gluten-specific T cells. In about seven patients, roughly 12-44% of single-cell TCR-alpha/beta clonotypes seen at the latest time point had also been present at baseline, compared with 52-55% in the bulk data. Circulating gluten-specific T cells peaked on day 6, and the day-6 repertoire appeared to consist largely of expanded preexisting memory clonotypes.

The library was produced with single-cell sequencing. Data came from an Illumina MiSeq. Three nested PCRs with multiplexed primers covering all TRA and TRB V genes were used to amplify paired single-cell TCR-alpha and TCR-beta sequences. The authors processed their data as follows. Selected pRESTO steps were used for read preprocessing, and IMGT/HighV-QUEST was used to assign V, D, J genes and CDR3 junctions. A single cell was kept only if the cell was a valid singleton with no more than three chains, each backed by 100 or more reads. A clonotype was defined by identical paired TCR-alpha/beta nucleotide sequences, and sharing across patients of only 0.15% to 0.25% pointed to negligible cross-contamination. Repertoire diversity was estimated with an undersampling-corrected Shannon index in samples with more than 20 cells. Using fastp at Q25 and MiXCR, TCRdb reprocessed the public reads and kept productive beta chains. CDR3 protein sequences are deduplicated, and each keeps its most common genes and DNA. TCRdb, not the original authors, processed these V and J calls. The sample table holds 150 to 200 distinct CDR3 sequences, of which 53% were seen once. 50% to 60% of the sample is taken by the ten largest.

The germline V gene gives CDR1 as SGHTA and CDR2 as FQGNSA. V sheds 5 bases and J sheds 6 bases, leaving 20 bases between their ends. Its CDR3 holds 15 amino acids, cysteine through phenylalanine. Of all the DNA, just the CDR3 is kept, 45 bases in frame from base 1. In blood, tetramer-binding CD4+ effector-memory gut-homing T cells were gated as CD3+, CD45RA-, CD62L- and integrin beta7+, with lineage markers excluded. A 14-day oral dietary gluten challenge was undertaken by treated celiac disease patients on a gluten-free diet so that recall of gluten-specific T cells could be studied. Sorting was performed on an Aria II cell sorter as single cells, and bulk sorting was additionally performed when tetramer-positive cells were relatively numerous. Before staining, peripheral blood mononuclear cells were isolated using Ficoll density gradient centrifugation and then cryopreserved. Thawed cells were stained with a pool of PE-conjugated HLA-DQ:gluten tetramers presenting immunodominant gluten epitopes before sorting of tetramer-binding CD4+ T cells. Following HLA-DQ:gluten tetramer staining, tetramer-based enrichment was performed on blood samples.

This TCR derives from a male donor with celiac disease. The sample here was gluten-specific CD4+ T cells sorted from blood using tetramers, taken at baseline or on day 6, 14 or 28 of gluten challenge (not recorded which). The chain couples TRBV7-2 to TRBJ2-7; the D segment could be TRBD2, given 5 matching bases. CDR3 protein: CASSQRTGDLSEQYF. The nucleotides are TGTGCCAGCAGCCAGCGGACGGGTGACCTATCCGAGCAGTACTTC.